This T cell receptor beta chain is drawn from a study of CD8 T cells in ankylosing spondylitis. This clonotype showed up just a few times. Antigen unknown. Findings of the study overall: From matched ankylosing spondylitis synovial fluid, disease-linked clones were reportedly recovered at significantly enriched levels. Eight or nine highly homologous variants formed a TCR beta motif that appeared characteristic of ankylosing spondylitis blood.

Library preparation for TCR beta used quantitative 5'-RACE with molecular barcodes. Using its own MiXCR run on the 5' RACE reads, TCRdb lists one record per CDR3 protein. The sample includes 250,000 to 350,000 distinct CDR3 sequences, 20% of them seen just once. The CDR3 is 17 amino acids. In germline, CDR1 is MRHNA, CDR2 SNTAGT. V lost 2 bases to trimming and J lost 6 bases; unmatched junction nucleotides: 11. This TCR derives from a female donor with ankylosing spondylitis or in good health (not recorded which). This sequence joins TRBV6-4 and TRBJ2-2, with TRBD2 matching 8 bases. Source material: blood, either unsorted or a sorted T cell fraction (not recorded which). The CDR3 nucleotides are TGTGCCAGCAGTGACAAGACCGGGACTAGTGTCGCCGGGGAGCTGTTTTTT. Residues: CASSDKTGTSVAGELFF.